These T cell receptor beta chains were read from a single sample in a study of vaccination effects on CD4 cells after COVID-19. These TCRs' antigens remain unknown. Method: immunoSEQ multiplex PCR; TCRdb's copy keeps in-frame clones and lacks some. The repertoire holds tens of thousands of clones, with around 85% as singletons. Sample: CD4+ T cells from PBMCs cultured without peptide, taken after COVID-19 vaccination. These receptors were obtained from a human donor who received a COVID-19 vaccine. Both conserved end residues are part of each CDR3. Fields, in order: clone size, D gene, J gene, V gene, CDR3 DNA, CDR3 protein. A D gene is named only where the DNA matches it firmly. Clone size appears in some rows only: once, few, many, or a class for an expanded clone.

abundance: -; d_gene: -; j_gene: TRBJ2-4; v_gene: TRBV21-1; CDR3nt: TGTGCCAGCAGCAGTCGACTAGGGACTAGCGGGGGGGCCAAAAACATTCAGTACTTC; CDR3aa: CASSSRLGTSGGAKNIQYF
abundance: -; d_gene: TRBD1; j_gene: TRBJ1-4; v_gene: TRBV27; CDR3nt: TGTGCCAGCAGCCAGAGGACAGGGACTGAAAAACTGTTTTTT; CDR3aa: CASSQRTGTEKLFF
abundance: -; d_gene: -; j_gene: TRBJ1-5; v_gene: TRBV28; CDR3nt: TGTGCCAGCAGTTTAGTACAGGGAGGTAGCAATCAGCCCCAGCATTTT; CDR3aa: CASSLVQGGSNQPQHF
abundance: -; d_gene: -; j_gene: TRBJ1-1; v_gene: TRBV5-1; CDR3nt: TGCGCCAGCAGCTGGATCAGTGGCAGGGAGGCGACTGAAGCTTTCTTT; CDR3aa: CASSWISGREATEAFF
abundance: -; d_gene: -; j_gene: TRBJ1-1; v_gene: TRBV20-1; CDR3nt: TGCAGTGCTAGTGGCAGGGGCCGCACTGAAGCTTTCTTT; CDR3aa: CSASGRGRTEAFF
abundance: -; d_gene: -; j_gene: TRBJ1-4; v_gene: TRBV5-6; CDR3nt: TGTGCCAGCAGCTTGTGGAATACCGGTGAAAAACTGTTTTTT; CDR3aa: CASSLWNTGEKLFF
abundance: -; d_gene: TRBD1; j_gene: TRBJ2-2; v_gene: TRBV6-5; CDR3nt: TGTGCCAGCATTTGGACAGGGGGCACCGGGGAGCTGTTTTTT; CDR3aa: CASIWTGGTGELFF
abundance: -; d_gene: TRBD1; j_gene: TRBJ1-2; v_gene: TRBV13; CDR3nt: TGTGCCAGCACCAATACACAGGGGAACTATGGCTACACCTTC; CDR3aa: CASTNTQGNYGYTF
abundance: -; d_gene: -; j_gene: TRBJ1-6; v_gene: TRBV2; CDR3nt: TGTGCCAGCAGTCTATCGACAGTCGCAAATTCACCCCTCCACTTT; CDR3aa: CASSLSTVANSPLHF
abundance: -; d_gene: -; j_gene: TRBJ2-5; v_gene: TRBV7-2; CDR3nt: TGTGCCAGCGGGCCTTTCGGGATGGGGGAGACCCAGTACTTC; CDR3aa: CASGPFGMGETQYF
abundance: -; d_gene: -; j_gene: TRBJ1-2; v_gene: TRBV19; CDR3nt: TGTGCCAGTAGTATTGATGGACTTATCTATGGCTACACCTTC; CDR3aa: CASSIDGLIYGYTF
abundance: -; d_gene: TRBD1; j_gene: TRBJ2-1; v_gene: TRBV7-3; CDR3nt: TGTGCCAGCAGTGCCGGGACAGGGTCCTACAATGAGCAGTTCTTC; CDR3aa: CASSAGTGSYNEQFF
abundance: -; d_gene: -; j_gene: TRBJ1-5; v_gene: TRBV10-3; CDR3nt: TGTGCCATCAGGCCGGGACCCGATCAGCCCCAGCATTTT; CDR3aa: CAIRPGPDQPQHF
abundance: once; d_gene: -; j_gene: TRBJ2-3; v_gene: TRBV18; CDR3nt: TGTGCCAGCTCACAGGGGATAAGCACGGATACGCAGTATTTT; CDR3aa: CASSQGISTDTQYF
abundance: -; d_gene: -; j_gene: TRBJ1-1; v_gene: TRBV20-1; CDR3nt: TGCAGTGCTAGTGGAGGCTTGAACACTGAAGCTTTCTTT; CDR3aa: CSASGGLNTEAFF
abundance: -; d_gene: -; j_gene: TRBJ1-4; v_gene: TRBV6-2/TRBV6-3; CDR3nt: TGTGCCAGCAGTTACTCGTTAGGCGGGGGTGAAAAACTGTTTTTT; CDR3aa: CASSYSLGGGEKLFF
abundance: -; d_gene: -; j_gene: TRBJ2-1; v_gene: TRBV12-3/TRBV12-4; CDR3nt: TGTGCCAGCAGTTCCCCAGTAGGTGAGCAGTTCTTC; CDR3aa: CASSSPVGEQFF
abundance: -; d_gene: TRBD2; j_gene: TRBJ2-1; v_gene: TRBV9; CDR3nt: TGTGCCAGCAGCGAGTACACATCTAGCGGAGGATACAATGAGCAGTTCTTC; CDR3aa: CASSEYTSSGGYNEQFF
abundance: -; d_gene: -; j_gene: TRBJ1-4; v_gene: TRBV6-5; CDR3nt: TGTGCCAGCAGCCGACAGAGAGCAACTAATGAAAAACTGTTTTTT; CDR3aa: CASSRQRATNEKLFF
abundance: -; d_gene: -; j_gene: TRBJ2-6; v_gene: TRBV27; CDR3nt: TGTGCCAGCAGAGTCCTTAGCTCTGGGGCCAACGTCCTGACTTTC; CDR3aa: CASRVLSSGANVLTF
abundance: -; d_gene: TRBD1; j_gene: TRBJ1-6; v_gene: TRBV7-2; CDR3nt: TGTGCCAGCAGACTGGATGGGACAGTTAGTTCACCCCTCCACTTT; CDR3aa: CASRLDGTVSSPLHF
abundance: -; d_gene: TRBD1; j_gene: TRBJ2-5; v_gene: TRBV7-9; CDR3nt: TGTGCCAGCAGCTTATCCGGGACAGAAAAAGAGACCCAGTACTTC; CDR3aa: CASSLSGTEKETQYF
abundance: few; d_gene: -; j_gene: TRBJ1-6; v_gene: TRBV2; CDR3nt: TGTGCCACCACTCTGCAGGGGTTGGATTCACCCCTCCACTTT; CDR3aa: CATTLQGLDSPLHF
abundance: few; d_gene: -; j_gene: TRBJ1-1; v_gene: TRBV7-3; CDR3nt: TGTGCCAGCAGCTTAACGTCAGGGAACACTGAAGCTTTCTTT; CDR3aa: CASSLTSGNTEAFF
abundance: -; d_gene: TRBD2; j_gene: TRBJ2-3; v_gene: TRBV5-1; CDR3nt: TGCGCCAGCAGCTTGGAACTAGCGGGGATCGGTACGCAGTATTTT; CDR3aa: CASSLELAGIGTQYF
abundance: -; d_gene: TRBD1; j_gene: TRBJ1-6; v_gene: TRBV30; CDR3nt: TGTGCCTGGAGGGGACAGGGCGATAATTCACCCCTCCACTTT; CDR3aa: CAWRGQGDNSPLHF
abundance: -; d_gene: -; j_gene: TRBJ2-1; v_gene: TRBV1; CDR3nt: TGCACCAGCAGCCAAGAGGCAGGGAGTTCCTACAATGAGCAGTTCTTC; CDR3aa: CTSSQEAGSSYNEQFF
abundance: -; d_gene: -; j_gene: TRBJ2-3; v_gene: TRBV5-8; CDR3nt: TGTGCCAGCCCAGCCGGGTGGGGAGGGGGGACCACAGATACGCAGTATTTT; CDR3aa: CASPAGWGGGTTDTQYF
abundance: -; d_gene: -; j_gene: TRBJ1-1; v_gene: TRBV6-5; CDR3nt: TGTGCCAGCTTGAACAGACCGAACACTGAAGCTTTCTTT; CDR3aa: CASLNRPNTEAFF
abundance: -; d_gene: -; j_gene: TRBJ2-3; v_gene: TRBV10-3; CDR3nt: TGTGCCATCAGTGATCGGAGGGGGCCTACTAGCACAGATACGCAGTATTTT; CDR3aa: CAISDRRGPTSTDTQYF
abundance: once; d_gene: -; j_gene: TRBJ2-1; v_gene: TRBV6-5; CDR3nt: TGTGCCAGCAGAACCGGGACACTCTACAATGAGCAGTTCTTC; CDR3aa: CASRTGTLYNEQFF
abundance: -; d_gene: -; j_gene: TRBJ2-3; v_gene: TRBV6-2/TRBV6-3; CDR3nt: TGTGCCAGCAGTCGGACTAGCACAGATACGCAGTATTTT; CDR3aa: CASSRTSTDTQYF
abundance: -; d_gene: TRBD1; j_gene: TRBJ2-2; v_gene: TRBV19; CDR3nt: TGTGCCAGTAGTCACAGGGGGAACACCGGGGAGCTGTTTTTT; CDR3aa: CASSHRGNTGELFF
abundance: -; d_gene: -; j_gene: TRBJ1-4; v_gene: TRBV7-2; CDR3nt: TGTGCCAGCAGCTTAGGGAGGGGAAGTAATGAAAAACTGTTTTTT; CDR3aa: CASSLGRGSNEKLFF
abundance: -; d_gene: -; j_gene: TRBJ1-2; v_gene: TRBV10-3; CDR3nt: TGTGCCATCAGTGAGACTGGGAGCCTTCAACGGGGCTACACCTTC; CDR3aa: CAISETGSLQRGYTF
abundance: -; d_gene: -; j_gene: TRBJ2-3; v_gene: TRBV27; CDR3nt: TGTGCCAGCAGTCCCGGGTATAGCACAGATACGCAGTATTTT; CDR3aa: CASSPGYSTDTQYF
abundance: -; d_gene: -; j_gene: TRBJ2-5; v_gene: TRBV7-9; CDR3nt: TGTGCCAGCAGCCTGGGTACGGGACACCACCCGGCAGAGACCCAGTACTTC; CDR3aa: CASSLGTGHHPAETQYF
abundance: -; d_gene: -; j_gene: TRBJ2-3; v_gene: TRBV6-5; CDR3nt: TGTGCCAGCGGGGCAACAGGGAGGGGCGCAGATACGCAGTATTTT; CDR3aa: CASGATGRGADTQYF
abundance: -; d_gene: -; j_gene: TRBJ2-2; v_gene: TRBV2; CDR3nt: TGTGCCGCCCGCTCAGGACCTAGGACCGGGGAGCTGTTTTTT; CDR3aa: CAARSGPRTGELFF
abundance: -; d_gene: -; j_gene: TRBJ1-2; v_gene: TRBV3-1/TRBV3-2; CDR3nt: TGTGCCAGCAGCCGCAAGGGGGGGAGTGAGAGTTATGGCTACACCTTC; CDR3aa: CASSRKGGSESYGYTF
abundance: -; d_gene: -; j_gene: TRBJ1-5; v_gene: TRBV27; CDR3nt: TGTGCCAGCAGCCTAAGGAATGGACAGACCAATCAGCCCCAGCATTTT; CDR3aa: CASSLRNGQTNQPQHF
abundance: few; d_gene: -; j_gene: TRBJ1-2; v_gene: TRBV27; CDR3nt: TGTGCCAGCAGTTTTGACACTGGTACAACAGGAAAGGGCTACACCTTC; CDR3aa: CASSFDTGTTGKGYTF
abundance: -; d_gene: -; j_gene: TRBJ1-4; v_gene: TRBV4-2; CDR3nt: TGTGCCAGCAGCCAAGTTGAGCAGCGTAATGAAAAACTGTTTTTT; CDR3aa: CASSQVEQRNEKLFF
abundance: -; d_gene: -; j_gene: TRBJ1-2; v_gene: TRBV3-1/TRBV3-2; CDR3nt: TGTGCCAGCAGCCAAGATATCCACCGCTATGGCTACACCTTC; CDR3aa: CASSQDIHRYGYTF